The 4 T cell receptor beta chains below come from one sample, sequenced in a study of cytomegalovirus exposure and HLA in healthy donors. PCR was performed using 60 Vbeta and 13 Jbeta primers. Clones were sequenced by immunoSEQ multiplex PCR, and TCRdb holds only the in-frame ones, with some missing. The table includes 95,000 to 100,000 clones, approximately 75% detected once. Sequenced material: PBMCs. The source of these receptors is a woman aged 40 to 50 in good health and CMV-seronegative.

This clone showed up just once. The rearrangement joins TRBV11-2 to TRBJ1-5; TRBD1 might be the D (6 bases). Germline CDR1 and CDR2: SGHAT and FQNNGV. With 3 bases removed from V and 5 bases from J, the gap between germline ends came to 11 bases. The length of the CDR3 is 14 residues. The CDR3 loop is CASSLGGGDQPQHF. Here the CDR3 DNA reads TGTGCCAGCAGCTTGGGAGGGGGGGATCAGCCCCAGCATTTT.

The CDR3 sequence is CSVGGGRLDTEAFF. The CDR3 DNA reads as TGCAGCGTTGGGGGGGGCAGGCTAGACACTGAAGCTTTCTTT. The V call is TRBV29-1, the J call TRBJ1-1; the D gene is possibly TRBD1 (6 bases). The CDR3 length is 14 residues. V was pared by 4 bases and J by 3 bases, with 15 bases between. CDR1 is SQVTM, CDR2 ANQGSEA, per germline. The entire variable domain, with the rest obtained from reference TRBV29-1 and TRBJ1-1, is as follows: SAVISQKPSRDICQRGTSLTIQCQVDSQVTMMFWYRQQPGQSLTLIATANQGSEATYESGFVIDKFPISRPNLTFSTLTVSNMSPEDSSIYLCSVGGGRLDTEAFFGQGTRLTVV.

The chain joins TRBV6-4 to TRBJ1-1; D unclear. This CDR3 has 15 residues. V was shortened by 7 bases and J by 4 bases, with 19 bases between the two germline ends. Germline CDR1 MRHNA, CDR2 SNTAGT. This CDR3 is CASTSPPGVSTEAFF. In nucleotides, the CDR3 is TGTGCCAGCACCTCCCCCCCGGGAGTGAGCACTGAAGCTTTCTTT.

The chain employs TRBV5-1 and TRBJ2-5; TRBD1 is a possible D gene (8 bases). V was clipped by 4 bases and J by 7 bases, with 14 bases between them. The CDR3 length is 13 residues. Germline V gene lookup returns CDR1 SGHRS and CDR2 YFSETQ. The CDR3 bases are TGCGCCAGCAGCCCGACAGGGGAGGGGACCCAGTACTTC. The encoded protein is CASSPTGEGTQYF.